The clone carrying this T cell receptor beta chain was counted only a few times. The antigen is undetermined. This sample is drawn from a study of T-cell reconstitution after alpha-beta-depleted transplantation in children. Study-level points and caveats: Roughly two months post-transplant, alpha-beta T cells reportedly originated from several hundred graft clones that had expanded.

The CDR3 sequence is 16 residues long. J was trimmed by 8 bases and V by 6 bases; bases with no gene match: 14. Germline CDR1 reads MRHNA; CDR2 reads SNTAGT. During its preparation, the TCRbeta library received unique molecular identifiers. A single record per CDR3 protein comes from TCRdb applying MiXCR to the PCR reads. In the table there are hundreds of thousands of distinct CDR3 sequences, around 15% of which are singletons. The specimen was PBMCs, mostly from graft donor cells, collected 360 days after TCRalphabeta/CD19-depleted stem cell transplant. The chain couples TRBV6-4 to TRBJ2-1, with 9 nucleotides matching TRBD2. This TCR was recovered from a male patient younger than 18 who had a stem cell transplant for acute lymphoblastic leukemia, so the T cells may come from the graft donor. CDR3: CASRALSREGIDEQFF. The CDR3 DNA sequence: TGTGCCAGCAGAGCCCTATCGCGGGAGGGCATTGATGAGCAGTTCTTC.